This paragraph reports one T cell receptor (beta chain). The antigen is unknown. The same CDR3 also results from other DNA sequences found in this sample. The study ran its PCR with 60 Vbeta and 13 Jbeta primers. Method: immunoSEQ multiplex PCR; TCRdb's copy keeps in-frame clones and lacks some. The sample has under 300,000 clones, roughly 88% seen once. This entry comes from a study of cytomegalovirus exposure and HLA in healthy donors. CDR1 and CDR2 (germline): GTSNPN, SVGIG (reference sequence). The length of the CDR3 is 13 residues. V lost 4 bases to trimming and J lost 6 bases; unmatched junction nucleotides: 5. Study-level results: Presence/absence analyses supposed approximately even sequencing depth among donors. About 87% or about 30% of the time was how often most TCR beta V segments were productive, according to an earlier analysis. It was shown in a later analysis that HLA-associated TCR beta chains were more clonally expanded than other, equally common chains.

The donors (healthy individuals) were bone marrow donors. The V gene is TRBV30, the J gene TRBJ2-3, with TRBD2 identical over 9 bases. The sequence was collected from a man aged 40-55 years in good health and CMV-seropositive. Source material: PBMCs. CDR3 sequence: CAWIGTSGDTQYF. Here the CDR3 DNA reads TGTGCCTGGATAGGCACTAGCGGGGATACGCAGTATTTT.